One and the same sample provided the 12 T cell receptor beta chains below, sequenced in a study of shared clonotypes between healthy human individuals. The method was immunoSEQ multiplex PCR; TCRdb's version includes in-frame clones alone and lacks a portion of them. The profile shows 950,000 to 1,100,000 clones, about 75% of them singletons. The sample was memory CD4+ T cells sorted from blood. Subset specified: CD45RA-negative fraction. These receptors all come from a man aged 18-30 years in good health.

V usage is TRBV7-9 and J usage is TRBJ1-2, with 7 bases matching TRBD1. J gave up 4 bases and V 0 bases, and 11 bases lay outside the gene matches. This CDR3 is 17 amino acids long. Germline V gene lookup returns CDR1 SEHNR and CDR2 FQNEAQ (reference sequence). CDR3 nucleotide sequence: TGTGCCAGCAGCTTAGCTCAAGGGGGCTCAAACCTCTATGGCTACACCTTC. This translates into CASSLAQGGSNLYGYTF.

The chain links TRBV11-2 to TRBJ1-2; D uncertain. CDR3 length: 14 amino acids. V was trimmed by 4 bases and J by 4 bases, leaving 13 bases between them. The germline V gene encodes CDR1 SGHAT and CDR2 FQNNGV. The CDR3 DNA reads as TGTGCCAGCAGCTCGCTTCGCCTGGGCTATGGCTACACCTTC. Amino acids: CASSSLRLGYGYTF.

This chain joins TRBV27 and TRBJ1-5; D ambiguous. V shed 6 bases and J shed 1 base, with 10 bases lying between them. This CDR3 spans 14 amino acids. CDR1 is MNHEY, CDR2 SMNVEV, per germline (reference sequence). The CDR3 coding sequence is TGTGCCAGCAGGCCGCCGGAGAGCAATCAGCCCCAGCATTTT. It translates to CASRPPESNQPQHF.

The chain couples TRBV5-4 to TRBJ1-5; possible D gene TRBD1, 6 bases. Trimming pared 4 bases from V and 5 bases from J, leaving 13 bases between. This CDR3 has 14 amino acids. Germline V gene lookup returns CDR1 SGHNT and CDR2 YYREEE (reference sequence). CDR3 coding DNA: TGTGCCAGCAGCGTAGGGGGAGGGGATCAGCCCCAGCATTTT. Protein sequence: CASSVGGGDQPQHF.

The chain combines TRBV2 with TRBJ1-3; 8 bases line up with TRBD1. The CDR3 has 16 residues. V shed 5 bases and J 0 bases; nucleotides not matched to a gene: 6. CDR1 and CDR2 (germline): SNHLY, FYNNEI. The CDR3: CASSIQGGISGNTIYF. As DNA, the CDR3 is TGTGCCAGCAGTATACAGGGGGGAATCTCTGGAAACACCATATATTTT.

This sequence joins TRBV7-9 and TRBJ1-2, with a tentative D call TRBD1 (5 bases). Between the trimmed V and J ends, which lost 3 bases and 6 bases, there was a span of 11 bases. Germline CDR1 reads SEHNR; CDR2 reads FQNEAQ (reference sequence). This CDR3 comprises 13 residues. For the CDR3, the DNA is TGTGCCAGCAGCTTCGACGGGGGGGATGGCTACACCTTC. This sequence encodes CASSFDGGDGYTF.

The CDR3 region is CASSLPGREQFF. Here the CDR3 DNA reads TGTGCCAGCAGCTTGCCGGGACGTGAGCAGTTCTTC. The chain recombines TRBV7-8 with TRBJ2-1; D assignment may be TRBD1 or TRBD2 (5 bases each). V dropped 3 bases and J dropped 9 bases, with 9 bases sitting between them. Germline CDR1 reads SGHVS; CDR2 reads FQNEAQ. This CDR3 spans 12 amino acids. The full variable domain, completed using reference TRBV7-8 and TRBJ2-1, is GAGVSQSPRYKVAKRGQDVALRCDPISGHVSLFWYQQALGQGPEFLTYFQNEAQLDKSGLPSDRFFAERPEGSVSTLKIQRTQQEDSAVYLCASSLPGREQFFGPGTRLTVL.

Comments on this clone: This clone may be a read error of a much larger clone one base away. The chain has TRBV5-4 and TRBJ1-6; 7 nucleotides agree with TRBD1. Germline CDR1 SGHNT, CDR2 YYREEE (reference sequence). Trimming removed 4 bases from V and 6 bases from J; junction bases left unmatched: 4. CDR3 size: 14 residues. In DNA form, the CDR3 reads TGTGCCAGCAGCCCAGGACAGGTTAATTCACCCCTCCACTTT. Residues: CASSPGQVNSPLHF.

The rearrangement uses TRBV5-5 and TRBJ1-6, with D possibly matching TRBD1 (5 bases). The CDR3 runs to 14 residues. CDR1 and CDR2 (germline): SGHKS, YYEKEE (reference sequence). V was shortened by 0 bases and J by 9 bases, with 10 bases between the two germline ends. The CDR3: CASSLAGSASPLHF. CDR3 in DNA: TGTGCCAGCAGCTTGGCAGGGTCGGCTTCACCCCTCCACTTT.

This clone was recorded many times. This chain links TRBV19 with TRBJ1-5, with unresolved D. Germline V lookup: CDR1 LNHDA, CDR2 SQIVND (reference sequence). Trimming took off 1 base at V and 7 bases at J, with 14 bases between the two ends. CDR3 length: 15 amino acids. For the CDR3, the DNA is TGTGCCAGTAGTATAGGGAAAGCAGGCCCGCAGCCCCAGCATTTT. It yields the protein CASSIGKAGPQPQHF.

The J gene is TRBJ1-2, the V gene TRBV29-1; D gene unclear. Trimming cost V 1 base and J 0 bases, with 6 bases left between them. Germline V CDR1 and CDR2: SQVTM, ANQGSEA. The CDR3 extends over 13 amino acids. The CDR3 region has the DNA TGCAGCGTTGAAGTAAAACCTAACTATGGCTACACCTTC. This codes for CSVEVKPNYGYTF.

The chain recombines TRBV5-1 with TRBJ2-5; D unresolved. The CDR3 length is 12 residues. V was shortened by 4 bases and J by 5 bases, with 9 bases between the two germline ends. Germline V gene data show CDR1 as SGHRS and CDR2 as YFSETQ. CDR3 protein: CASSIGRETQYF. The CDR3 bases are TGCGCCAGCAGCATCGGCCGGGAGACCCAGTACTTC.